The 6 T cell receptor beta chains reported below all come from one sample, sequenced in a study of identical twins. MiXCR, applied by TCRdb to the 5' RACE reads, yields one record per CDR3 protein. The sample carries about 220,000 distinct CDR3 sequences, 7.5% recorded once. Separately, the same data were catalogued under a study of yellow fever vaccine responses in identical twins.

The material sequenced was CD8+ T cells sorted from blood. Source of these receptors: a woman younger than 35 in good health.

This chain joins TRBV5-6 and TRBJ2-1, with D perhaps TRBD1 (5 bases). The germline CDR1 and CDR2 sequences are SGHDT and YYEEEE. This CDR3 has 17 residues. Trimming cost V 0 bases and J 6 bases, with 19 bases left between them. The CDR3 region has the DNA TGTGCCAGCAGCTTGGGAATCTTGCAGGGTTTTGGCAATGAGCAGTTCTTC. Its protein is CASSLGILQGFGNEQFF.

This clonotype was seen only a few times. The CDR3 region is CASTSGTGLDEQFF. CDR3 nucleotides: TGTGCCAGCACCTCCGGGACAGGGTTAGATGAGCAGTTCTTC. The chain carries TRBV2 and TRBJ2-1, with 9 bases fitting TRBD1. Germline values: CDR1 SNHLY, CDR2 FYNNEI. The CDR3 consists of 14 residues. J lost 8 bases, V lost 7 bases, and 9 bases had no gene match.

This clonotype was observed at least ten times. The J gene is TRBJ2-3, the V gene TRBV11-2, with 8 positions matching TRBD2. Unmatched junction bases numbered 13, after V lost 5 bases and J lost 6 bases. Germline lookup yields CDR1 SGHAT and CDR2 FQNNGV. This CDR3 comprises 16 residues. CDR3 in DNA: TGTGCCAGCAGCCTTATGGCGGGACTAGAGTGGGATACGCAGTATTTT. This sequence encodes CASSLMAGLEWDTQYF.

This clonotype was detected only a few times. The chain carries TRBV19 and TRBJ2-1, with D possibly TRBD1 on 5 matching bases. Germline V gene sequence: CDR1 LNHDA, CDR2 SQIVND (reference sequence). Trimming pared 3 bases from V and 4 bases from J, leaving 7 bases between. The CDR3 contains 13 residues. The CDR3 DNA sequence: TGTGCCAGTAGTATTGACAGATACAATGAGCAGTTCTTC. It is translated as CASSIDRYNEQFF.

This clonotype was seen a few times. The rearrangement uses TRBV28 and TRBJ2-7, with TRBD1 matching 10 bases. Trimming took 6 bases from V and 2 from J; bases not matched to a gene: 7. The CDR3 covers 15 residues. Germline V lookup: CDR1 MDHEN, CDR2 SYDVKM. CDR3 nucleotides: TGTGCCAGCAGCCAGGGACAGGGGTACCCCTACGAGCAGTACTTC. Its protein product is CASSQGQGYPYEQYF.

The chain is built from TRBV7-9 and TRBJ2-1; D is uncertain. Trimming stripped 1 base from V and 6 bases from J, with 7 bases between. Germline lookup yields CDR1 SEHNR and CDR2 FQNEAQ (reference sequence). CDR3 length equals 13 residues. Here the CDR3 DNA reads TGTGCCAGCAGCTTAGATCCCGTCAATGAGCAGTTCTTC. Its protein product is CASSLDPVNEQFF.